This entry lists 23 T cell receptor beta chains sequenced from one sample in a study of T cells in Graves' hyperthyroidism and ophthalmopathy. TCR beta CDR3 region amplification was performed from RNA transcripts. The primer set for the first-round RT-PCR of the TCR CDR3 was HTBI. TCRdb fed the multiplex PCR reads into MiXCR, producing one record per CDR3 protein. The repertoire holds 200,000 to 250,000 distinct CDR3 sequences, with around 20% as singletons. What was sequenced was blood. These receptors came from a man between 35 and 55 years old with Graves' hyperthyroidism.

Ten or more counts support this clonotype. The chain links TRBV6-1 to TRBJ2-7; maybe TRBD1 (6 bases). CDR1 is MNHNS and CDR2 is SASEGT in the germline V gene. V dropped 6 bases and J dropped 2 bases, with 8 bases sitting between them. The CDR3 has 12 residues. DNA for the CDR3: TGTGCCAGCAGCCCAGGGGCCTACGAGCAGTACTTC. Protein sequence: CASSPGAYEQYF.

The chain is built from TRBV20-1 and TRBJ2-3; 8 bases map to TRBD2. V dropped 6 bases and J dropped 2; count of bases not matched to a gene: 10. The germline V gene has CDR1 DFQATT and CDR2 SNEGSKA (reference sequence). This CDR3 spans 15 amino acids. The CDR3 loop reads CSALSGSGPTDTQYF. The DNA for the CDR3 is TGCAGTGCGCTAAGCGGGAGTGGCCCCACAGATACGCAGTATTTT.

This clonotype was observed many times. This rearrangement joins TRBV11-2 to TRBJ1-1; D gene uncertain. Trimming took off 1 base at V and 0 bases at J, with 9 bases between the two ends. This CDR3 spans 15 amino acids. Germline V CDR1 and CDR2: SGHAT, FQNNGV. The DNA of the CDR3 is TGTGCCAGCAGCTTAGTCGCAGGTTTGAACACTGAAGCTTTCTTT. Translated, it gives CASSLVAGLNTEAFF.

This clonotype was observed many times. The CDR3 sequence is CASSWTGNGYTF. Here the CDR3 DNA reads TGTGCCAGCAGCTGGACAGGGAACGGCTACACCTTC. The rearrangement links TRBV11-2 to TRBJ1-2; 8 nucleotides match TRBD1. This CDR3 has 12 residues. Germline V gene data show CDR1 as SGHAT and CDR2 as FQNNGV. Trimming cost V 4 bases and J 8 bases; bases outside gene matches: 3.

This clonotype was counted ten times or more. J is TRBJ2-7 and V is TRBV9, with 7 bases lining up with TRBD1. The CDR3 runs 15 residues. J gave up 0 bases and V 0 bases, and 3 bases lay outside the gene matches. The germline CDR1 and CDR2 sequences are SGDLS and YYNGEE. The CDR3 spells CASSVEAGGSYEQYF. The CDR3 region has the DNA TGTGCCAGCAGCGTAGAAGCAGGGGGCTCCTACGAGCAGTACTTC.

The chain uses TRBV27 and TRBJ2-5, with D possibly TRBD1 on 5 matching bases. This CDR3 has 15 residues. The germline CDR1 and CDR2 sequences are MNHEY and SMNVEV (reference sequence). The V gene lost 0 bases and the J gene lost 7 bases, with 15 bases spanning the gap. The CDR3 DNA reads TGTGCCAGCAGTTTATCGAAAGGGGTTGGTGGGACCCAGTACTTC. It encodes CASSLSKGVGGTQYF.

The V call is TRBV7-9, the J call TRBJ2-1; D is ambiguous. The CDR3 totals 14 residues. Germline V lookup: CDR1 SEHNR, CDR2 FQNEAQ (reference sequence). Trimming stripped 5 bases from V and 9 bases from J, with 17 bases between. This CDR3 reads CASSTIPRYGEQFF. CDR3 nucleotide sequence: TGTGCCAGCAGCACAATCCCCCGGTACGGTGAGCAGTTCTTC.

This clonotype was seen repeatedly, ten times or more. The chain couples TRBV28 to TRBJ1-1; D might be TRBD1 (6 bases). V gave up 10 bases and J gave up 1 base, with 10 bases separating them. The CDR3 covers 12 residues. Germline CDR1 reads MDHEN; CDR2 reads SYDVKM. The CDR3 region has the DNA TGTGCCACCCGGACAGCGAACACTGAAGCTTTCTTT. Amino acid sequence: CATRTANTEAFF.

This clonotype has a count of ten or more. The chain is built from TRBV28 and TRBJ1-5, with unresolved D. This CDR3 contains 13 residues. Germline CDR1 is MDHEN and CDR2 is SYDVKM. The V end lost 8 bases, the J end lost 3 bases, and 11 bases lay between the germline ends. The CDR3 DNA reads as TGTGCCAGCCGGGCCCCGCTCAATCAGCCCCAGCATTTT. It specifies CASRAPLNQPQHF.

This clonotype was seen ten or more times. J is TRBJ2-1 and V is TRBV5-1; 7 positions match TRBD1. This CDR3 region has 16 residues. V trimming: 4 bases; J trimming: 2 bases; junction bases outside the gene matches: 9. Looked up from germline, CDR1 is SGHRS and CDR2 is YFSETQ. This CDR3 reads CASSNRGQGTYNEQFF. CDR3 bases: TGCGCCAGCAGCAACAGGGGCCAGGGGACCTACAATGAGCAGTTCTTC.

This clonotype was counted only a few times. The rearrangement links TRBV7-9 to TRBJ1-2, with TRBD1 matching over 8 bases. V shed 4 bases and J 8 bases; nucleotides not matched to a gene: 12. Looked up from germline, CDR1 is SEHNR and CDR2 is FQNEAQ (reference sequence). The CDR3 contains 15 residues. The CDR3, as DNA: TGTGCCAGCAGCTCGATCACGCAGGGGGCAGGGGGCTACACCTTC. Its protein is CASSSITQGAGGYTF.

This clonotype has at least ten counts. The rearrangement joins TRBV28 to TRBJ1-5; a weak D match, TRBD1 (5 bases). The germline V gene encodes CDR1 MDHEN and CDR2 SYDVKM. This CDR3 spans 15 amino acids. V lost 6 bases to trimming and J lost 5 bases, with 17 bases between them. The CDR3 DNA reads as TGTGCCAGCAGCCCGCAGGGAGTGGGGGATCAGCCCCAGCATTTT. Its translation is CASSPQGVGDQPQHF.

At least ten counts were recorded for this clonotype. CDR3 residues: CASSSDTGAVYNSPLHF. CDR3 nucleotide sequence: TGTGCCAGCAGTTCGGACACCGGGGCGGTTTATAATTCACCCCTCCACTTT. The chain links TRBV6-1 to TRBJ1-6, with a possible D match to TRBD1 (5 bases). V lost 5 bases, J lost 4 bases, and 18 bases lay in between. This CDR3 has 17 amino acids. CDR1 is MNHNS and CDR2 is SASEGT in the germline V gene.

This clonotype has ten or more counts. The chain has TRBV11-2 and TRBJ1-5; D ambiguous. CDR3 length equals 13 residues. CDR1 and CDR2 from the germline V gene are SGHAT and FQNNGV. V was trimmed by 4 bases and J by 5 bases, leaving 9 bases between them. For the CDR3, the DNA is TGTGCCAGCAGCTCCCGGGCGGATCAGCCCCAGCATTTT. As protein: CASSSRADQPQHF. The whole variable domain, remainder taken from reference TRBV11-2 and TRBJ1-5, is EAGVAQSPRYKIIEKRQSVAFWCNPISGHATLYWYQQILGQGPKLLIQFQNNGVVDDSQLPKDRFSAERLKGVDSTLKIQPAKLEDSAVYLCASSSRADQPQHFGDGTRLSIL.

This clonotype appeared many times. As DNA, the CDR3 is TGTGCCAGCAGTTTAGTAGGGGGGCCCACTGAAGCTTTCTTT. Its translation: CASSLVGGPTEAFF. The chain couples TRBV28 to TRBJ1-1, with D tentatively TRBD1 (6 bases). Trimming removed 2 bases from V and 4 bases from J, with 11 bases in between. CDR3 length equals 14 residues. Germline-derived CDR1 and CDR2 are MDHEN and SYDVKM.

This clonotype appeared many times. CDR3 bases: TGTGCCATCAGACCGGACAGGGGTATCTATGGCTACACCTTC. Amino acids: CAIRPDRGIYGYTF. The rearrangement uses TRBV10-3 and TRBJ1-2; 9 bases align to TRBD1. The V segment lost 6 bases and the J segment 4 bases; nucleotides outside the gene matches: 6. The CDR3 runs to 14 residues. CDR1 and CDR2 (germline): ENHRY, SYGVKD.

Details on this clonotype: It may be a read error: a sequence one base away is much more abundant. V usage is TRBV3-1 and J usage is TRBJ2-7; D is unresolved. The V and J ends lost 4 bases and 3 bases respectively, with 7 bases between them. The V gene's germline CDR1 is LGHDT and CDR2 YNNKEL (reference sequence). The CDR3 consists of 12 residues. The CDR3 DNA follows: TGTGCCAGCAGCCCTTCCCACTACGAGCAGTACTTC. Encoded protein: CASSPSHYEQYF.

This chain uses TRBV9 with TRBJ2-1; 12 positions agree with TRBD2. The CDR3 length is 14 residues. Germline lookup yields CDR1 SGDLS and CDR2 YYNGEE. V lost 4 bases to trimming and J lost 9 bases; unmatched junction nucleotides: 5. The CDR3 coding sequence is TGTGCCAGCAGCCCTTGGACTAGCGGGGCTGAGCAGTTCTTC. Protein sequence: CASSPWTSGAEQFF.

This clonotype was detected a few times. The chain is built from TRBV18 and TRBJ1-5; no clear D. Germline V gives CDR1 KGHSH, CDR2 LQKENI. Trimming stripped 2 bases from V and 5 bases from J, with 7 bases between. There are 13 residues in the CDR3. Written as DNA, the CDR3 is TGTGCCAGCTCACCAGATCTTCATCAGCCCCAGCATTTT. Translated: CASSPDLHQPQHF.

This clonotype was seen at least ten times. The CDR3, as DNA: TGTGCCAGCAGTGACATGGGGACCTATCAGCCCCAGCATTTT. Protein sequence: CASSDMGTYQPQHF. This chain connects TRBV2 to TRBJ1-5, with D possibly TRBD1 on 5 matching bases. The germline V gene encodes CDR1 SNHLY and CDR2 FYNNEI. The CDR3 runs to 14 residues. Trimming left V 3 bases short and J 5 bases short, with 11 bases between.

This clonotype has ten or more counts. J is TRBJ2-3 and V is TRBV30; 12 bases are a match to TRBD2. Unmatched junction bases numbered 5, after V lost 5 bases and J lost 5 bases. Germline CDR1 is GTSNPN and CDR2 is SVGIG (reference sequence). This CDR3 contains 14 residues. CDR3 nucleotides: TGTGCCTGGCGACTAGCGGGGGCATTAGATACGCAGTATTTT. Translating it yields CAWRLAGALDTQYF.

This clonotype was picked up a small number of times. The rearrangement uses TRBV27 and TRBJ1-3; 7 positions agree with TRBD1. V lost 8 bases to trimming and J lost 0 bases; unmatched junction nucleotides: 10. Germline values: CDR1 MNHEY, CDR2 SMNVEV (reference sequence). The length of the CDR3 is 16 residues. The CDR3 reads CASPSGQLISGNTIYF. CDR3 in DNA: TGTGCCAGCCCCTCGGGACAGCTCATCTCTGGAAACACCATATATTTT.

This clonotype was detected ten times or more. V gene TRBV28 combines with J gene TRBJ1-1; no definite D call. Between the trimmed V and J ends, which lost 3 bases and 6 bases, there was a span of 11 bases. In germline, CDR1 is MDHEN, CDR2 SYDVKM. The CDR3 consists of 13 residues. CDR3 DNA sequence: TGTGCCAGCAGTTTGGCCCGAACGGCTGAAGCTTTCTTT. Its translation is CASSLARTAEAFF.